These T cell receptor beta chains were read from a single sample in a study of blood T cell repertoires in COVID-19. Using immunoSEQ multiplex PCR, the repertoire was profiled, and TCRdb retains in-frame clones only, with some absent. Of 61,000 or so clones listed, approximately 79% were seen once; the top ten hold less than 7%. Sequencing was carried out using peripheral blood. Source of these receptors: a woman aged 70 to 79 with acute or convalescent COVID-19. CDR3s leave out the opening cysteine and the closing phenylalanine or tryptophan. D genes are given only for firm matches. Rows may omit the clone size; those that give it use once, few, many or a size class.

v_gene,d_gene,abundance,CDR3aa
TRBV28,TRBD1,NA,ASSGAGTESYEQY
TRBV5-5,TRBD1,NA,ASSLRGQNEKLF
TRBV19,TRBD2,NA,ASSSLAGGLAKNIQY
TRBV20-1,NA,many,SARFGHQAF
TRBV14,NA,NA,ASSHGDEQF
TRBV5-1,TRBD1,NA,ASSYTGAGSGGYT
TRBV18,TRBD1,once,ASSPAWDSLSGQY
TRBV10-1,NA,NA,ASSERSRVLGGPDPYEQY
TRBV5-5,TRBD1,NA,ASSLGGGQGNYGYT
TRBV2,TRBD2,NA,ASSEASQRGREQY
TRBV29-1,TRBD1,NA,SVDHRGHTEAF